This T cell receptor (beta chain) was identified in a study of vaccination effects on CD4 cells after COVID-19. On the study more broadly: As their vaccination, participants received two doses of either BNT162b2 or mRNA-1273. Study-level points and caveats: The study, lacking early post-infection timepoints, had few convalescent patients. Long after vaccination, the clones induced by infection and by vaccine shrank markedly in size. Healthy vaccinees showed cross-reactivity with common cold coronaviruses in only 1 of 255 vaccine-induced clones.

TCRdb's copy holds only in-frame clones and misses some; the assay was immunoSEQ multiplex PCR. The sample carries approximately 28,000 clones, around three quarters recorded once. Turning to this clone: Antigen unknown.

With the ViraFEST assay, the study expanded antigen-specific CD4+ T cells using viral peptide pools, then sequenced them. The culture ran for about 11 days, and then CD4+ T cells were isolated. Nucleocapsid antibodies were negative in the vaccine recipients, who had never had SARS-CoV-2 infection. The germline CDR1 and CDR2 sequences are GTSNPN and SVGIG (reference sequence). The CDR3 sequence is 14 residues long. Germline trimming cut 0 bases from V and 7 bases from J; bases unmatched to any gene: 5. The receptor was derived from a human donor who received a COVID-19 vaccine. The sample was CD4+ T cells from PBMCs cultured with HCoV-NL63 spike peptides, taken before COVID-19 vaccination. V is TRBV30 and J is TRBJ1-2, with 10 bases that match TRBD1. The CDR3 sequence: CAWSVMGTGVGYTF. The CDR3 DNA is TGTGCCTGGAGTGTGATGGGGACAGGGGTTGGCTACACCTTC.